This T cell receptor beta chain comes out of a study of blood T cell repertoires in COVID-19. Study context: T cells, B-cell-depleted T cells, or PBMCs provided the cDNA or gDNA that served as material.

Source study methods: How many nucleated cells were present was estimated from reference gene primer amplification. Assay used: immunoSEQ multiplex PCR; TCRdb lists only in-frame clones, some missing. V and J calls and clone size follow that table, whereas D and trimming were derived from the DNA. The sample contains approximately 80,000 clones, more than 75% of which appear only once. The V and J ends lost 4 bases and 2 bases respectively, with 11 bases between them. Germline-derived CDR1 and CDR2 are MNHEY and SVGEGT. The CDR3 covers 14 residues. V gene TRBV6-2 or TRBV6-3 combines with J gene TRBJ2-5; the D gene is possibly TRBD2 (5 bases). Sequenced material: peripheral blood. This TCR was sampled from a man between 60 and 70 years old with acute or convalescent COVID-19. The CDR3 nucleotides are TGTGCCAGCAGTTTCACCGGCGGGCAAGAGACCCAGTACTTC. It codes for CASSFTGGQETQYF.